The T cell receptor (beta chain) described here comes from a study of cytomegalovirus exposure and HLA in healthy donors. The CDR3 extends over 18 amino acids. Looked up from germline, CDR1 is SEHNR and CDR2 is FQNEAQ (reference sequence). Study-level points and caveats: Reports described diagnosis of cytomegalovirus status by the classifier as highly specific and sensitive. Relative to equally common others, HLA-associated TCR beta chains showed greater clonal expansion in a later analysis.

PCR employed 60 Vbeta and 13 Jbeta primers. Clones were read by immunoSEQ multiplex PCR, and TCRdb kept only the in-frame ones, dropping some. In the table there are 90,000 to 100,000 clones, 65% to 85% of which are singletons. Regarding this clone: The target antigen is unknown. The germline gene is not matched at one end of the junction; a read error may be the cause.

Healthy bone marrow donors made up the cohort. Sequencing was done on a sample of PBMCs. This clonotype was obtained from a man in his fifties or sixties in good health and CMV-seronegative. The chain recombines TRBV7-9 with TRBJ1-1; TRBD1 matches 11 bases. The CDR3 region is CSSSLAGTGGRWDTEAFF. Written as DNA, the CDR3 is TGTTCCAGCAGCTTAGCCGGGACAGGGGGGCGGTGGGACACTGAAGCTTTCTTT.